A single sample gave rise to the 30 T cell receptor beta chains below, sequenced in a study of shared clonotypes between healthy human individuals. Selected positively for CCR7 and CD45RO-negative, naive CD8 cells excluded terminally differentiated effector memory CD45RA+ cells. TCRdb's copy holds only in-frame clones and misses some; the assay was immunoSEQ multiplex PCR. In the table there are approximately 2,200,000 clones, just over 90% of which are singletons. The source material was naive CD8+ T cells from PBMCs. These receptors all stem from a man between 18 and 35 years old in good health. Some clones in this sample may be carry-over from other donors' samples.

The chain is built from TRBV11-1 and TRBJ2-7; D could derive from TRBD1 or TRBD2 (5 bases each). The CDR3 covers 12 residues. The germline CDR1 and CDR2 sequences are SGHAT and FQDESV (reference sequence). The V and J ends lost 5 bases and 5 bases respectively, with 10 bases between them. Written as DNA, the CDR3 is TGTGCCAGCAGCCTCGGGACGAACGAGCAGTACTTC. Residues: CASSLGTNEQYF.

Comment on this clone: Other nucleotide sequences from this sample produce the same CDR3. The rearrangement joins TRBV10-2 to TRBJ2-7; 7 positions match TRBD2. Germline V CDR1 and CDR2: WSHSY, SAAADI. The V gene end was trimmed by 4 bases and the J gene end by 4 bases; junction bases not matched to a gene: 1. CDR3 size: 12 residues. CDR3 residues: CASSGGGYEQYF. CDR3 DNA sequence: TGCGCCAGCAGTGGGGGGGGTTACGAGCAGTACTTC.

V is TRBV18 and J is TRBJ2-3, with D tentatively TRBD1 (5 bases). The CDR3 is 15 amino acids. Trimming removed 4 bases from V and 9 bases from J, with 20 bases in between. Germline CDR1 reads KGHSH; CDR2 reads LQKENI. CDR3: CASSLRTQGVETQYF. The CDR3 bases are TGTGCCAGCTCACTACGGACCCAGGGTGTAGAAACGCAGTATTTT.

This chain connects TRBV27 to TRBJ2-4; D ambiguous. V lost 7 bases and J 0 bases, leaving 13 bases between the germline ends. The germline V gene has CDR1 MNHEY and CDR2 SMNVEV (reference sequence). CDR3 size: 15 residues. CDR3 in amino acids: CASKKLGLAKNIQYF. CDR3 DNA: TGTGCCAGCAAAAAACTGGGCTTAGCCAAAAACATTCAGTACTTC.

J is TRBJ1-3 and V is TRBV7-9; D is uncertain. Germline-derived CDR1 and CDR2 are SEHNR and FQNEAQ (reference sequence). This CDR3 is 15 amino acids long. V lost 3 bases and J 0 bases, leaving 9 bases between the germline ends. The CDR3: CASSFPVYSGNTIYF. The CDR3 DNA reads as TGTGCCAGCAGCTTCCCTGTTTACTCTGGAAACACCATATATTTT.

Comment on this clone: The sample carries other DNA sequences with the same CDR3. The rearrangement joins TRBV9 to TRBJ2-7; possible D gene TRBD2, 6 bases. CDR3 length: 14 amino acids. Trimming left V 0 bases short and J 4 bases short, with 11 bases between. Per germline, CDR1 SGDLS and CDR2 YYNGEE. CDR3 residues: CASSVAGEGYEQYF. The CDR3 DNA reads as TGTGCCAGCAGCGTAGCGGGAGAGGGGTACGAGCAGTACTTC.

The gene calls are TRBV13 and TRBJ2-5; D is unclear. The V gene's germline CDR1 is PRHDT and CDR2 FYEKMQ (reference sequence). Trimming removed 4 bases at V and 1 base at J, with 7 bases between. The CDR3 is made up of 13 amino acids. CDR3 DNA sequence: TGTGCCAGCAGCTCGGACCTCCAAGAGACCCAGTACTTC. Its protein product is CASSSDLQETQYF. Full variable domain (remainder filled in from reference TRBV13 and TRBJ2-5): AAGVIQSPRHLIKEKRETATLKCYPIPRHDTVYWYQQGPGQDPQFLISFYEKMQSDKGSIPDRFSAQQFSDYHSELNMSSLELGDSALYFCASSSDLQETQYFGPGTRLLVL.

The chain has TRBV9 and TRBJ2-5, with TRBD2 matching 9 bases. The CDR3 totals 18 residues. The trim removed 0 bases at V and 5 bases at J, leaving 14 bases unmatched. Germline V gene lookup returns CDR1 SGDLS and CDR2 YYNGEE. CDR3 loop: CASSVVPLQAGGVETQYF. For the CDR3, the DNA is TGTGCCAGCAGCGTAGTCCCGCTTCAAGCGGGAGGAGTCGAGACCCAGTACTTC.

V gene TRBV10-3 combines with J gene TRBJ2-7, with D perhaps matching TRBD2 (5 bases). Trimming cost V 2 bases and J 5 bases, with 10 bases left between them. Germline V gene lookup returns CDR1 ENHRY and CDR2 SYGVKD. This CDR3 spans 13 amino acids. CDR3 residues: CAISEARVHEQYF. The DNA of the CDR3 is TGTGCCATCAGTGAGGCGCGGGTACACGAGCAGTACTTC.

This sequence joins TRBV7-8 and TRBJ2-7; the match to TRBD2 covers 8 bases. The CDR3 runs 14 residues. V lost 5 bases to trimming and J lost 4 bases; unmatched junction nucleotides: 7. Germline V gene lookup returns CDR1 SGHVS and CDR2 FQNEAQ. The CDR3 DNA sequence: TGTGCCAGCAGCCCCCCCGGGAGGGCGTACGAGCAGTACTTC. Protein sequence: CASSPPGRAYEQYF.

This rearrangement joins TRBV19 to TRBJ2-7; D is possibly TRBD2 (5 bases). V lost 0 bases and J lost 3, with 15 bases in between. In germline, CDR1 is LNHDA, CDR2 SQIVND (reference sequence). CDR3 length: 16 amino acids. CDR3 region: CASSIDLEVRFYEQYF. In DNA, the CDR3 is TGTGCCAGTAGTATAGATCTGGAGGTCAGGTTCTACGAGCAGTACTTC.

This clone was observed once. The rearrangement uses TRBV28 and TRBJ1-5; TRBD1 agrees at 10 bases. This CDR3 spans 14 amino acids. With V trimmed by 5 bases and J by 5 bases, 3 bases remained unmatched. Germline V gene sequence: CDR1 MDHEN, CDR2 SYDVKM. The CDR3 reads CASSPGTGDQPQHF. As DNA, the CDR3 is TGTGCCAGCAGTCCCGGGACAGGGGATCAGCCCCAGCATTTT.

As regards this clone: This specimen includes other DNA sequences encoding the same CDR3. The chain uses TRBV12-5 and TRBJ2-1, with D possibly being TRBD1 (5 bases). CDR1 is LGHNT and CDR2 is FRNRAP in the germline V gene. V dropped 3 bases and J dropped 2 bases, with 11 bases sitting between them. This CDR3 is 15 amino acids long. The CDR3 coding sequence is TGTGCTAGTGGTTTAGGGCAGGGTACCTACAATGAGCAGTTCTTC. Protein sequence: CASGLGQGTYNEQFF.

The chain has TRBV30 and TRBJ2-2; 8 bases agree with TRBD2. Germline CDR1 GTSNPN, CDR2 SVGIG (reference sequence). The CDR3 covers 15 residues. With V trimmed by 5 bases and J by 5 bases, 10 bases remained unmatched. As DNA, the CDR3 is TGTGCCTGGGGGCGGGAGCGGGAGCTAACCGGGGAGCTGTTTTTT. It is translated as CAWGRERELTGELFF.

The chain employs TRBV10-3 and TRBJ2-1, with TRBD2 as a possible D gene (5 bases). This CDR3 is built from 17 residues. CDR1 ENHRY and CDR2 SYGVKD come from the germline V gene. Between the trimmed V and J ends, which lost 3 bases and 0 bases, there was a span of 15 bases. The CDR3 region is CAISEVGLGSSYNEQFF. The CDR3 coding sequence is TGTGCCATCAGTGAAGTAGGTCTAGGGAGCTCCTACAATGAGCAGTTCTTC.

This chain uses TRBV7-9 with TRBJ2-1; 7 nucleotides agree with TRBD2. V lost 0 bases and J lost 0; bases outside the gene matches: 5. The CDR3 totals 17 residues. From germline, CDR1 is SEHNR and CDR2 FQNEAQ (reference sequence). CDR3 in amino acids: CASSLALRENSYNEQFF. CDR3 nucleotide sequence: TGTGCCAGCAGCTTAGCGTTGCGGGAGAACTCCTACAATGAGCAGTTCTTC. Using reference TRBV7-9 and TRBJ2-1 for the parts outside the CDR3, the full variable domain is DTGVSQNPRHKITKRGQNVTFRCDPISEHNRLYWYRQTLGQGPEFLTYFQNEAQLEKSRLLSDRFSAERPKGSFSTLEIQRTEQGDSAMYLCASSLALRENSYNEQFFGPGTRLTVL.

This chain connects TRBV6-1 to TRBJ1-5; D remains ambiguous. Between the trimmed V and J ends, which lost 6 bases and 0 bases, there was a span of 12 bases. The germline gives CDR1 MNHNS, CDR2 SASEGT. This CDR3 region has 15 residues. The CDR3 here is CASSPSPGSNQPQHF. The CDR3 bases are TGTGCCAGCAGCCCAAGTCCGGGTAGCAATCAGCCCCAGCATTTT.

The chain recombines TRBV4-1 with TRBJ1-1; D is unresolved. V shed 0 bases and J shed 1 base, with 12 bases lying between them. The CDR3 is 16 amino acids. Per germline, CDR1 MGHRA and CDR2 YSYEKL. CDR3 in DNA: TGCGCCAGCAGCCAAGATCGGGCTCGGGAGAACACTGAAGCTTTCTTT. This encodes CASSQDRARENTEAFF.

This clone was observed once. This rearrangement joins TRBV10-3 to TRBJ2-3; D may be TRBD2 (7 bases). This CDR3 is built from 17 residues. The V end lost 3 bases, the J end lost 0 bases, and 16 bases lay between the germline ends. Germline lookup yields CDR1 ENHRY and CDR2 SYGVKD. CDR3 region: CAISDSGGATSTDTQYF. The CDR3 bases are TGTGCCATCAGTGACTCTGGGGGGGCAACGAGCACAGATACGCAGTATTTT.

The genes are TRBV7-9 and TRBJ1-1; D not certain. The CDR3 consists of 15 residues. Germline V lookup: CDR1 SEHNR, CDR2 FQNEAQ (reference sequence). V gave up 5 bases and J gave up 5 bases, with 18 bases separating them. CDR3 nucleotide sequence: TGTGCCAGCAGCCGGATCCAGGTGAGTGGGACTGAAGCTTTCTTT. Translated, it gives CASSRIQVSGTEAFF.

The chain joins TRBV27 to TRBJ1-5; D gene ambiguous. CDR1 is MNHEY and CDR2 is SMNVEV in the germline V gene (reference sequence). The CDR3 runs to 15 residues. Trimming took 0 bases from V and 7 from J, leaving 13 bases between them. CDR3: CASSLSGSDGQPQHF. The CDR3 coding sequence is TGTGCCAGCAGTTTATCGGGAAGTGACGGCCAGCCCCAGCATTTT.

Details on this clone: This CDR3 is also generated by other DNA sequences in the sample. The chain combines TRBV9 with TRBJ1-2; the D is unclear. The V end lost 1 base, the J end lost 1 base, and 8 bases lay between the germline ends. Germline V CDR1 and CDR2: SGDLS, YYNGEE. The CDR3 contains 14 residues. The CDR3 DNA reads as TGTGCCAGCAGCGTATCAGGCGGTAACTATGGCTACACCTTC. It yields the protein CASSVSGGNYGYTF.

The gene calls are TRBV11-2 and TRBJ2-1; 10 positions agree with TRBD1. The length of the CDR3 is 17 residues. The trim removed 4 bases at V and 5 bases at J, leaving 11 bases unmatched. Germline V gene sequence: CDR1 SGHAT, CDR2 FQNNGV. Written as DNA, the CDR3 is TGTGCCAGCAGCTCGAGGGACAGGGGCTCGCCAAACAATGAGCAGTTCTTC. Protein: CASSSRDRGSPNNEQFF.

This chain's CDR3 is CASSVPSEGLNNEQFF. The DNA of the CDR3 is TGTGCCAGCAGCGTACCAAGCGAAGGGTTAAACAATGAGCAGTTCTTC. The rearrangement links TRBV9 to TRBJ2-1; D ambiguous. Germline CDR1 reads SGDLS; CDR2 reads YYNGEE. Between the trimmed V and J ends, which lost 1 base and 5 bases, there was a span of 16 bases. This CDR3 comprises 16 residues.

This clone was recorded only once. Other nucleotide sequences in the sample specify the same CDR3. This chain uses TRBV11-2 with TRBJ2-3; possibly TRBD1 or TRBD2 for D (5 bases each). Trimming removed 4 bases at V and 0 bases at J, with 11 bases between. The CDR3 covers 15 residues. CDR1 and CDR2 from the germline V gene are SGHAT and FQNNGV. The CDR3, as DNA: TGTGCCAGCAGCTCCGGGACCGCTAGCACAGATACGCAGTATTTT. Its protein product is CASSSGTASTDTQYF.

This chain joins TRBV19 and TRBJ1-3, with D possibly TRBD1 on 6 matching bases. V lost 5 bases and J 1 base, leaving 12 bases between the germline ends. Germline assignment: CDR1 LNHDA and CDR2 SQIVND (reference sequence). There are 15 residues in the CDR3. CDR3 DNA: TGTGCCAGTAGTCCACTCGGGACATCTGGAAACACCATATATTTT. Its translation: CASSPLGTSGNTIYF.

The chain links TRBV4-3 to TRBJ1-5; unclear D gene. CDR1 is LGHNA and CDR2 is YSLEER in the germline V gene. Deletions cut 0 bases from V and 4 bases from J, with 13 bases between. The CDR3 extends over 16 amino acids. The CDR3 is CASSQDRGLRNQPQHF. In DNA, the CDR3 is TGCGCCAGCAGCCAAGACCGCGGACTGAGGAATCAGCCCCAGCATTTT.

This clone has a handful of counts. The gene calls are TRBV6-5 and TRBJ1-1, with no clear D. This CDR3 comprises 13 residues. V lost 2 bases, J lost 3 bases, and 7 bases lay in between. Germline values: CDR1 MNHEY, CDR2 SVGAGI. In nucleotides, the CDR3 is TGTGCCAGCAGTTACAAGGGCGACACTGAAGCTTTCTTT. Translated, it gives CASSYKGDTEAFF.

V is TRBV7-2 and J is TRBJ2-1; D ambiguous. With 5 bases removed from V and 6 bases from J, the gap between germline ends came to 14 bases. The CDR3 extends over 14 amino acids. Per the germline V gene, CDR1 is SGHTA and CDR2 is FQGNSA. The CDR3 here is CASSDMRRINEQFF. The CDR3 coding sequence is TGTGCCAGCAGCGATATGAGACGCATCAATGAGCAGTTCTTC.

Notes on this clone: Other nucleotide sequences in the sample specify the same CDR3. The rearrangement uses TRBV6-5 and TRBJ2-7, with 8 nucleotides matching TRBD2. J lost 4 bases, V lost 0 bases, and 5 bases had no gene match. Germline lookup yields CDR1 MNHEY and CDR2 SVGAGI. The length of the CDR3 is 15 residues. The CDR3 is CASSYSIGGGYEQYF. As DNA, the CDR3 is TGTGCCAGCAGTTACTCGATCGGGGGGGGATACGAGCAGTACTTC.